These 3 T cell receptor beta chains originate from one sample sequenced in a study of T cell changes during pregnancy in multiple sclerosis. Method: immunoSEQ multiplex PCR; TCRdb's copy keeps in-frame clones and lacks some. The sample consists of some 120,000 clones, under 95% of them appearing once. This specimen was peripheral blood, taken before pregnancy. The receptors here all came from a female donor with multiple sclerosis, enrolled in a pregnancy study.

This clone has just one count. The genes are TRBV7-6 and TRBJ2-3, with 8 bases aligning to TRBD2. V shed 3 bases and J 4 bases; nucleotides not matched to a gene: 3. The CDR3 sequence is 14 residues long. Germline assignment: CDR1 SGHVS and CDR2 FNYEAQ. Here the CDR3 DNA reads TGTGCCAGCAGCTTCGCGGGAGGCGCAGATACGCAGTATTTT. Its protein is CASSFAGGADTQYF.

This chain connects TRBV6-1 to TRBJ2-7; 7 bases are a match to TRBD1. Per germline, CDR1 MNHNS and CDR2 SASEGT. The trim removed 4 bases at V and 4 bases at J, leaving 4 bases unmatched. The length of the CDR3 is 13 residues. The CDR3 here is CASSADRRYEQYF. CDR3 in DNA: TGTGCCAGCAGTGCGGACAGGCGGTACGAGCAGTACTTC.

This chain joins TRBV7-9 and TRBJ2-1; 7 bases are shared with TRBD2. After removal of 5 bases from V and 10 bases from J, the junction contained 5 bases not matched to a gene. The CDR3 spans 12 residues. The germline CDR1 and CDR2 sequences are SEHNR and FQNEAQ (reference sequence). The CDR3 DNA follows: TGTGCCAGCAGCCTCAGGACTAGAGAGCAGTTCTTC. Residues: CASSLRTREQFF.